This T cell receptor beta chain came from a study of T cell responses to AZD1222 COVID-19 vaccine. Study background: Second doses at about 4 or about 12 weeks were pooled.

Assay: immunoSEQ multiplex PCR; the TCRdb copy retains only in-frame clones and omits some. The sample lists 98,000 or so clones, nearly 95% occurring once. In germline, CDR1 is SGHRS, CDR2 YFSETQ. The CDR3 extends over 16 amino acids. Trimming at V came to 4 bases and at J to 0 bases, leaving 5 bases not matched to a gene. This clonotype was obtained from an adult in good health. Sequencing was performed on peripheral blood, taken on day 0 of AZD1222 vaccination. The chain recombines TRBV5-1 with TRBJ2-3; 10 bases line up with TRBD2. The CDR3 sequence: CASSPGLAASTDTQYF. The CDR3 DNA reads as TGCGCCAGCAGCCCCGGACTAGCGGCTAGCACAGATACGCAGTATTTT.